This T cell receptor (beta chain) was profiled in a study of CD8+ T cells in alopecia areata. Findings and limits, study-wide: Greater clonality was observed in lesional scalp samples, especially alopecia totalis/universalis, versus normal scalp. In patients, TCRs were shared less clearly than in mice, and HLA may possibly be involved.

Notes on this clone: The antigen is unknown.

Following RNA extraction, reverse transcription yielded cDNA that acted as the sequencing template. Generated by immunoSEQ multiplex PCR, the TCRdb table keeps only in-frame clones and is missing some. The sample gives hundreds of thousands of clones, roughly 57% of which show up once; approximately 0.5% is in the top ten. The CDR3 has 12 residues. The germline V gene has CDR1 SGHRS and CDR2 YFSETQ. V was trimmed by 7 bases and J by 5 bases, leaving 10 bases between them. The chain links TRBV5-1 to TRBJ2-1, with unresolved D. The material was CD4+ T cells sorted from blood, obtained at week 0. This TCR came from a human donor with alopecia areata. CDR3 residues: CASRPSNNEQFF. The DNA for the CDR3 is TGCGCCAGCCGTCCTTCAAACAATGAGCAGTTCTTC.